This TCR beta chain was identified during a study of regulatory T cells in long-lasting Graves disease (dated by TCRdb to the early 2020s). About the investigation overall: Persistent Graves' disease was defined as antithyroid drug treatment for over 5 years with persistently positive TSH receptor autoantibodies. Persistent Graves' disease patients in the clinical cohort had taken antithyroid drugs for approximately 9.5 years on average. A total of 33 samples were covered by TCR sequencing, comprising approximately 13 persistent and some 20 newly diagnosed Graves' disease patients. Peripheral blood TCR sequencing and RNA sequencing compared persistent Graves' disease patients with newly diagnosed Graves' disease patients. The study was registered as a clinical trial and conducted in China.

The sample's time point, from its label and the paper: persistent/refractory GD, antithyroid drugs over 5 years with positive TRAb. RNA was extracted from PBMCs in TRIzol for both TCR sequencing and RNA sequencing. Graves' disease was diagnosed according to American Thyroid Association guidelines. Recruitment of patients was carried out at an endocrinology department in Xi'an, China. From each patient, roughly 9 milliliters of peripheral blood was collected into an EDTA anticoagulant tube. PBMCs were isolated by Ficoll Paque Plus density gradient separation without further T cell sorting. An Agilent 2100 Bioanalyzer and agarose gel were used to check RNA quality, and a NanoDrop 2000 was used to measure RNA concentration. Libraries were built with multiplex PCR. Instrument on record: Illumina HiSeq 4000. iRepertoire HTBI primers and Arm-PCR amplification of CDR3 regions were used to construct TCR beta libraries. PCR products were gel purified before sequencing. On the authors' methods: A total of roughly 58 TRBV and approximately 13 TRBJ segments were identified across samples and were used for gene usage analysis of CDR3 amino acid clonotypes. COPE and FqMerger were used to merge the filtered high-quality paired reads into contigs. Contigs were aligned with BLAST to IMGT TRBV, TRBD and TRBJ reference genes, and CDR3 was defined per IMGT. Highly expanded clones were defined as clonotypes with a frequency above 0.1%. Repertoire diversity was measured by Shannon entropy, and V-J evenness by the Gini coefficient. Public clonotypes were defined as clonotypes shared by more than one individual. In TCRdb, the public reads were trimmed at Q25 with fastp and aligned with MiXCR, with productive beta chains retained. Merged by CDR3 protein, the rows form single entries marked with the most common genes and DNA. The authors' filters were not applied to this entry. This sample lists approximately 360,000 distinct CDR3 sequences; about 23% were detected once. The ten biggest clones cover 25% to 30% of the sample.

On the study overall, not on this receptor specifically: Compared with newly diagnosed patients, persistent Graves' disease patients had lower TCR Shannon entropy and fewer highly expanded clones, which suggests clonal expansion. Persistent disease showed preferential use of TRBV28, TRBJ1-2 and TRBJ2-5, whereas newly diagnosed disease favored TRBV20-1 and TRBJ2-1. As a limitation, the authors acknowledged that the small sample size may reduce accuracy. Persistent patients shared more public clonotypes among themselves (around 2,700) than newly diagnosed patients did (approximately 970). Only the TCR beta chain was sequenced and analyzed. The study examined only peripheral blood because the primary lesion, thyroid tissue, could not be accessed.

The germline V gene (reference sequence) sets CDR1 to GTSNPN and CDR2 to SVGIG. The CDR3 has 12 amino acids, counting the end cysteine and phenylalanine. The kept DNA is CDR3 alone, 36 bases in frame from the first base. V drops 4 bases and J drops 13 bases, leaving 16 bases in between. The table lists this clonotype with a few counts. Its antigen remains unidentified. No base quality values were provided; no much bigger clone lies one nucleotide off. The V gene is TRBV30 and the J gene is TRBJ2-2, with an unclear D gene assignment. This TCR was recovered from a middle-aged woman with Graves disease. Donor details come from another sample of the same person, matched by shared clones. The specimen was peripheral blood mononuclear cells (PBMCs), collected when the disease was refractory, from a patient treated with antithyroid drugs. The DNA reads TGTGCCTGGATTAACCTTGATGGGCCGCTGTTTTTT. It codes for CAWINLDGPLFF.